The 14 T cell receptor beta chains listed next were all sequenced from one sample in a study of T cells in tuberculosis. Time point described: new active TB diagnosis, blood taken before or within 7 days of starting treatment. The assay was immunoSEQ multiplex PCR, and TCRdb's table has in-frame clones only and misses some. The profile shows 35,000 to 45,000 clones, approximately 93% of them singletons. The sequencing here drew on PBMCs, taken at tuberculosis diagnosis. The receptors were sampled from an adult with tuberculosis.

J is TRBJ2-5 and V is TRBV12-5; tentative D call: TRBD2 (6 bases). CDR1 is LGHNT and CDR2 is FRNRAP in the germline V gene. V dropped 8 bases and J dropped 3 bases, with 16 bases sitting between them. The CDR3 is made up of 14 amino acids. The CDR3 is CASSPRGYEETQYF. DNA for the CDR3: TGTGCTAGTTCCCCCCGGGGGTATGAAGAGACCCAGTACTTC.

This rearrangement joins TRBV6-4 to TRBJ1-6; D is possibly TRBD1 (5 bases). CDR1 and CDR2 from the germline V gene are MRHNA and SNTAGT. V gave up 2 bases and J gave up 8 bases, with 10 bases separating them. The CDR3 is 14 residues long. In nucleotides, the CDR3 is TGTGCCAGCAGTGACAGGGGAGGGGATTCACCCCTCCACTTT. Translation: CASSDRGGDSPLHF.

V is TRBV6-6 and J is TRBJ2-5; weak D call: TRBD2 (5 bases). V lost 6 bases to trimming and J lost 4 bases, with 18 bases between them. The CDR3 sequence is 15 residues long. The germline CDR1 and CDR2 sequences are MNHNY and SVGAGI (reference sequence). The CDR3 spells CASSPLQLVIETQYF. The CDR3 nucleotides are TGTGCCAGCAGCCCGTTACAACTAGTGATAGAGACCCAGTACTTC.

This rearrangement joins TRBV10-3 to TRBJ2-3; weak D call: TRBD2 (6 bases). V was trimmed by 3 bases and J by 1 base, leaving 11 bases between them. CDR3 length: 15 residues. Germline loops: CDR1 ENHRY, CDR2 SYGVKD. The CDR3 coding sequence is TGTGCCATCAGTGATTTAGCGGAGGGCACAGATACGCAGTATTTT. This encodes CAISDLAEGTDTQYF.

This sequence joins TRBV9 and TRBJ2-2; no clear D gene. V lost 0 bases and J lost 4, with 10 bases in between. CDR3 length equals 15 residues. The germline V gene has CDR1 SGDLS and CDR2 YYNGEE. The CDR3 sequence: CASSVESRGTGELFF. The DNA of the CDR3 is TGTGCCAGCAGCGTAGAGTCCCGAGGCACCGGGGAGCTGTTTTTT.

This rearrangement joins TRBV5-4 to TRBJ2-5; 8 nucleotides match TRBD1. The CDR3 covers 14 residues. Losses at the gene ends were 4 bases for V and 3 bases for J; bases not matched to a gene: 5. In germline, CDR1 is SGHNT, CDR2 YYREEE (reference sequence). The CDR3 loop reads CASSLPDREETQYF. CDR3 nucleotides: TGTGCCAGCAGCCTCCCGGACAGGGAAGAGACCCAGTACTTC.

This clone was seen only once. The chain carries TRBV10-3 and TRBJ1-1; a weak D match, TRBD1 (6 bases). Germline loops: CDR1 ENHRY, CDR2 SYGVKD. The CDR3 runs 14 residues. Trimming shortened V by 6 bases and J by 5 bases, and 16 bases separated the two germline ends. CDR3 nucleotides: TGTGCCATCAGCGGTACAGGGAGATTTACTGAAGCTTTCTTT. Translated, it gives CAISGTGRFTEAFF.

The CDR3 sequence is CASSADLITTDTQYF. The CDR3 bases are TGTGCCAGCAGCGCCGACTTGATCACCACAGATACGCAGTATTTT. This chain uses TRBV9 with TRBJ2-3; D is unresolved. V dropped 3 bases and J dropped 2 bases, with 13 bases sitting between them. Germline values: CDR1 SGDLS, CDR2 YYNGEE. The CDR3 is made up of 15 amino acids.

The V call is TRBV15, the J call TRBJ1-4, with 7 bases lining up with TRBD1. The J segment lost 8 bases and the V segment lost 1 base, leaving 7 bases of the junction unmatched. Germline CDR1 LNHNV, CDR2 YYDKDF (reference sequence). The CDR3 spans 15 residues. The chain's CDR3 is CATSRGDRVLEKLFF. The CDR3 DNA reads TGTGCCACCAGCAGAGGAGACAGGGTCCTCGAAAAACTGTTTTTT.

This clone turned up a few times. V usage is TRBV7-2 and J usage is TRBJ2-3; TRBD2 aligns across 7 bases. The CDR3 is 17 residues long. V dropped 3 bases and J dropped 0; count of bases not matched to a gene: 9. Germline V gene lookup returns CDR1 SGHTA and CDR2 FQGNSA. CDR3 sequence reads: CASSLRLGGTSTDTQYF. Here the CDR3 DNA reads TGTGCCAGCAGCTTGAGGTTGGGGGGGACCAGCACAGATACGCAGTATTTT.

The V and J genes are TRBV25-1 and TRBJ2-7, with D hard to call. V lost 0 bases and J 2 bases, leaving 8 bases between the germline ends. Germline V gives CDR1 MGHDK, CDR2 SYGVNS. The CDR3 totals 14 residues. CDR3 DNA sequence: TGTGCCAGCAGTGAATATGGCATGACCTACGAGCAGTACTTC. Translating gives CASSEYGMTYEQYF.

The genes are TRBV5-1 and TRBJ2-1; maybe TRBD1 (6 bases). V was trimmed by 4 bases and J by 2 bases, leaving 13 bases between them. This CDR3 is 15 amino acids long. Germline values: CDR1 SGHRS, CDR2 YFSETQ. In DNA, the CDR3 is TGCGCCAGCAGCACGGGACAATCAACCTACAATGAGCAGTTCTTC. Its translation is CASSTGQSTYNEQFF. Drawing the rest from reference TRBV5-1 and TRBJ2-1, the complete variable domain is KAGVTQTPRYLIKTRGQQVTLSCSPISGHRSVSWYQQTPGQGLQFLFEYFSETQRNKGNFPGRFSGRQFSNSRSEMNVSTLELGDSALYLCASSTGQSTYNEQFFGPGTRLTVL.

This chain connects TRBV29-1 to TRBJ2-1; TRBD2 is a possible D gene (5 bases). CDR1 is SQVTM, CDR2 ANQGSEA, per germline. The length of the CDR3 is 13 residues. V dropped 3 bases and J dropped 3 bases, with 9 bases sitting between them. The CDR3 reads CSVDGDRYNEQFF. The CDR3, as DNA: TGCAGCGTTGACGGGGATCGCTACAATGAGCAGTTCTTC.

The chain carries TRBV27 and TRBJ2-2; D remains ambiguous. The CDR3 is 13 residues long. The germline V gene has CDR1 MNHEY and CDR2 SMNVEV (reference sequence). Trimming shortened V by 7 bases and J by 0 bases, and 6 bases separated the two germline ends. In nucleotides, the CDR3 is TGTGCCAGCAAGAGATCGAACACCGGGGAGCTGTTTTTT. This gives the protein CASKRSNTGELFF.